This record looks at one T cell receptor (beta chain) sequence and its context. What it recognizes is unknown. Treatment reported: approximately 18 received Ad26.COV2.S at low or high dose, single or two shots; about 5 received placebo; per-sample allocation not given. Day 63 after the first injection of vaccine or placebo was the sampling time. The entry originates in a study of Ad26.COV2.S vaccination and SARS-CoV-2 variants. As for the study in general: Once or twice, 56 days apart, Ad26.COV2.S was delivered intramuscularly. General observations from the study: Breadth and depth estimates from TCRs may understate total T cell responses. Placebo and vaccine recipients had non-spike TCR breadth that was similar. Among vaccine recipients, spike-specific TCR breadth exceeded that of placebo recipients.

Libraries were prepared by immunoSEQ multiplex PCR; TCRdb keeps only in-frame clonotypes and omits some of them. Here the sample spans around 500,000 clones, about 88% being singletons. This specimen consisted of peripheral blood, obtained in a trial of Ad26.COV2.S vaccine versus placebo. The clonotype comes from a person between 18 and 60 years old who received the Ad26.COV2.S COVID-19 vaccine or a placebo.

The CDR3 sequence is CASSQDRVAYEQYF. The DNA for the CDR3 is TGTGCCAGCAGCCAAGATCGGGTTGCCTACGAGCAGTACTTC. The chain has TRBV4-2 and TRBJ2-7; D remains ambiguous. The CDR3 covers 14 residues. The germline CDR1 and CDR2 sequences are LGHNA and YNFKEQ. Trimming pared 0 bases from V and 2 bases from J, leaving 8 bases between.